The clone carrying this T cell receptor beta chain was recorded many times. The data were taken from a study of T cells after yellow fever vaccination. Turning to the study itself: The SMART-Seq v4 Ultra Low Input method served to prepare the low-cell-number fractions.

Trimming took 1 base from V and 4 from J; bases not matched to a gene: 7. The CDR3 extends over 15 amino acids. CDR1 and CDR2 from the germline V gene are SQVTM and ANQGSEA. TCRdb independently ran MiXCR on the 5' RACE reads; one entry per CDR3 protein. The top ten clones hold around 14% of a sample with hundreds of thousands of distinct CDR3 sequences, roughly an eighth of them seen once. The material sequenced was PBMCs, taken on the day of the yellow fever booster vaccination. This chain uses TRBV29-1 with TRBJ2-1, with 7 bases fitting TRBD1. This sequence was found in a man aged 30-40 years who received the YFV17D yellow fever vaccine. CDR3: CSVEGTGVIYNEQFF. The DNA of the CDR3 is TGCAGCGTTGAAGGGACAGGCGTAATTTACAATGAGCAGTTCTTC.